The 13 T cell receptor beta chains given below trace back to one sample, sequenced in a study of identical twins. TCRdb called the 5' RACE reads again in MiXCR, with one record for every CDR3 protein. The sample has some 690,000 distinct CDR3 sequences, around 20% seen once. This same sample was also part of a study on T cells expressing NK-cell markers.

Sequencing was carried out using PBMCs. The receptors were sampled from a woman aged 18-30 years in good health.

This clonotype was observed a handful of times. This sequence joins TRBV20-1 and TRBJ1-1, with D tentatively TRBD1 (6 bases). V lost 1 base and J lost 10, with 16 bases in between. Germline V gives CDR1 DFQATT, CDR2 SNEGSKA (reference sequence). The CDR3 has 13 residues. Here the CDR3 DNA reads TGCAGTGCTAGAGCGGGGGCCGCCGGGTCAGCTTTCTTT. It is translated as CSARAGAAGSAFF.

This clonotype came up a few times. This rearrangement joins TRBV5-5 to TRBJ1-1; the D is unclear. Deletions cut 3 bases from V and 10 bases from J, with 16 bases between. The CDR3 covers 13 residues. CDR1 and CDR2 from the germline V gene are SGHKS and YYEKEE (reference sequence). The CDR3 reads CASSSHPTLGAFF. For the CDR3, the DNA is TGTGCCAGCAGCTCCCACCCCACACTCGGAGCTTTCTTT.

The CDR3 nucleotides are TGTGCCAGCAGTGCTCGACTTGCAACTAATGAAAAACTGTTTTTT. It encodes CASSARLATNEKLFF. This chain joins TRBV6-1 and TRBJ1-4; unclear D gene. The length of the CDR3 is 15 residues. Between the trimmed V and J ends, which lost 4 bases and 0 bases, there was a span of 9 bases. CDR1 MNHNS and CDR2 SASEGT come from the germline V gene.

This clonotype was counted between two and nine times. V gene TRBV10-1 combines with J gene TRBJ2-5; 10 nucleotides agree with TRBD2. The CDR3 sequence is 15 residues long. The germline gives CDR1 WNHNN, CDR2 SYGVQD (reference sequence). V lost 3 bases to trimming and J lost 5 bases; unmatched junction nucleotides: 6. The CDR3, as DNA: TGCGCCAGCAGTGAACGTCTAGCGGGAGTGGAGACCCAGTACTTC. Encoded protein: CASSERLAGVETQYF.

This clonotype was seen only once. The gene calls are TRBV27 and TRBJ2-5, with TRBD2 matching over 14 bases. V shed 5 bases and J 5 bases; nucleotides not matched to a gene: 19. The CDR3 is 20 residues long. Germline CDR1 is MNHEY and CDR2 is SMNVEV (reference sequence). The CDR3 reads CASSPNGIPGLAGETETQYF. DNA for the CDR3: TGTGCCAGCAGTCCCAACGGAATCCCGGGACTAGCGGGAGAAACGGAGACCCAGTACTTC.

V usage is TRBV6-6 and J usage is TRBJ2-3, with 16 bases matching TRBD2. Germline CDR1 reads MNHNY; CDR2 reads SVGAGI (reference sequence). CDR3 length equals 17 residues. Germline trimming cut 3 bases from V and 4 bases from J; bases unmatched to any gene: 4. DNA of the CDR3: TGTGCCAGCAGTTATGGGACTAGCGGGAGGGTAGCAGATACGCAGTATTTT. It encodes CASSYGTSGRVADTQYF.

This CDR3 is CASSPGSGGADTEAFF. CDR3 bases: TGCGCCAGCAGCCCAGGCTCTGGGGGGGCTGACACTGAAGCTTTCTTT. The V and J genes are TRBV5-1 and TRBJ1-1; maybe TRBD1 (6 bases). The CDR3 sequence is 16 residues long. V was shortened by 4 bases and J by 3 bases, with 19 bases between the two germline ends. From germline, CDR1 is SGHRS and CDR2 YFSETQ.

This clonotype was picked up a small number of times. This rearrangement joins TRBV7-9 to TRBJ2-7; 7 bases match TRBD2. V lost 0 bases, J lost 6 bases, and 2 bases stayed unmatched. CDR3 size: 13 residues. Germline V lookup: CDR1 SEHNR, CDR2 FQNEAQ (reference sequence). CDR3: CASSLAGEGEQYF. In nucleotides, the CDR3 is TGTGCCAGCAGCTTAGCGGGGGAGGGCGAGCAGTACTTC.

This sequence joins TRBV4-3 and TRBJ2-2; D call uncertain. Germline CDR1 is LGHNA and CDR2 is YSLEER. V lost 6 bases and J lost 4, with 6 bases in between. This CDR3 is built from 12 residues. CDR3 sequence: CASRIGTGELFF. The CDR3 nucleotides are TGCGCCAGCAGGATCGGCACCGGGGAGCTGTTTTTT.

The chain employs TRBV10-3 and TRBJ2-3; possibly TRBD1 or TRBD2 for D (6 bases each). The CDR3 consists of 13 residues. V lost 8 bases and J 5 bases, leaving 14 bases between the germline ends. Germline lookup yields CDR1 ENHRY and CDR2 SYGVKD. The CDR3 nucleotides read TGTGCCATCGGGGGGACACGGCAAGATACGCAGTATTTT. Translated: CAIGGTRQDTQYF.

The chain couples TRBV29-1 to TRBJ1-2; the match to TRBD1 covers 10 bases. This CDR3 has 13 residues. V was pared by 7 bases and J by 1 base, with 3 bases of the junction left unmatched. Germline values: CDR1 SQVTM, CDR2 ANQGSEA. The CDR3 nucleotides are TGCAGCGCCGGACAGGGGGATAACTATGGCTACACCTTC. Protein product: CSAGQGDNYGYTF.

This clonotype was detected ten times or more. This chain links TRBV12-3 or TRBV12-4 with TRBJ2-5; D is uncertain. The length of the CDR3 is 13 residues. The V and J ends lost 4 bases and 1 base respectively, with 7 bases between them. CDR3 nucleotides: TGTGCCAGCAGTTCCGGGCGCCAAGAGACCCAGTACTTC. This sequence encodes CASSSGRQETQYF.

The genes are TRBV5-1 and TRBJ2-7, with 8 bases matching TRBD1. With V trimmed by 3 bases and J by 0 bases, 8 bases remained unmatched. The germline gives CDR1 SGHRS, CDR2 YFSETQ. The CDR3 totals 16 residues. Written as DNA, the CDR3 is TGCGCCAGCAGCTCGGGACAGGCTGCCCGCTCCTACGAGCAGTACTTC. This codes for CASSSGQAARSYEQYF.